This T cell receptor beta chain is drawn from a study of Ad26.COV2.S vaccination and SARS-CoV-2 variants. Treatment defined: some 20 received Ad26.COV2.S at low or high dose, single or two shots; 5 received placebo; per-sample allocation not given. Following the first vaccine or placebo injection, samples were taken on day 63. Its platform was an Ad26 vector, and its expressed antigen was Wuhan-strain SARS-CoV-2 spike. For this clone: The antigen is unknown.

Produced via immunoSEQ multiplex PCR; TCRdb's table is partial and in-frame only. The sample comprises about 470,000 clones, roughly 87% of which are singletons, and approximately 4.3% rests with the top ten. Findings and caveats of the study: Higher spike-specific TCR breadth was found in vaccine recipients than in placebo recipients. Reportedly, after vaccination the spike-specific CD8+ and CD4+ T cell responses displayed substantial breadth.

The specimen comprised peripheral blood, sampled in a trial of Ad26.COV2.S vaccine versus placebo. This receptor was identified in a person aged 18 to 65 who received the Ad26.COV2.S COVID-19 vaccine or a placebo.

The CDR3 region is CASSLYGVGTDGHEQFF. The CDR3 nucleotides read TGTGCCAGCAGCTTATACGGGGTCGGGACAGATGGCCATGAGCAGTTCTTC. This sequence joins TRBV7-6 and TRBJ2-1; 7 nucleotides match TRBD1. The CDR3 is 17 residues long. Germline CDR1 is SGHVS and CDR2 is FNYEAQ. V lost 2 bases to trimming and J lost 8 bases; unmatched junction nucleotides: 15.